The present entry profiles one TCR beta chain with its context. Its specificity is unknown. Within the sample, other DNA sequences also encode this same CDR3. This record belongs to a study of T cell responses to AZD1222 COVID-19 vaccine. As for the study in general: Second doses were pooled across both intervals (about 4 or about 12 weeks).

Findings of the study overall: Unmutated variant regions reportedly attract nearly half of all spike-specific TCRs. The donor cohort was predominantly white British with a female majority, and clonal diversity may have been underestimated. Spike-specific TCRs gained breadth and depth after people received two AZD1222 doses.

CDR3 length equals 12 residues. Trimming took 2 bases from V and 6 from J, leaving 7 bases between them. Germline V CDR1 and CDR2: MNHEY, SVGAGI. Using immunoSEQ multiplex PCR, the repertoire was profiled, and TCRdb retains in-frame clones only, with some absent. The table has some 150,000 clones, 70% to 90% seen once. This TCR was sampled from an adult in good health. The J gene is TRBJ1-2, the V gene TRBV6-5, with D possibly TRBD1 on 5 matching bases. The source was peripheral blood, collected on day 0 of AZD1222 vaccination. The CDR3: CASSYRGDGYTF. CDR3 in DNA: TGTGCCAGCAGTTACAGGGGTGATGGCTACACCTTC.